This T cell receptor (beta chain) emerged from a study of T cell repertoires in cytomegalovirus infection. Whole-study context: CMV epitopes that were recently identified and HLA-C-restricted were used alongside well-studied HLA-B-restricted ones. Study findings and constraints: The ex vivo response showed dominance by HLA-C-restricted CMV-specific TCR beta clonotypes.

Germline V gene data show CDR1 as SEHNR and CDR2 as FQNEAQ (reference sequence). V gave up 1 base and J gave up 4 bases, with 7 bases separating them. This CDR3 contains 13 residues. This clonotype appeared a few times. Its antigen is unidentified. TCRdb itself ran the reads through MiXCR, one entry per CDR3 protein. This sample has under 350,000 distinct CDR3 sequences, with less than 25% found just once. The chain carries TRBV7-9 and TRBJ1-2; D gene ambiguous. Sample: cultured PBMCs, taken from culture after CMV antigen stimulation. This clonotype was obtained from a human donor in good health (CMV status not recorded). Some clones in this sample may be carry-over from other donors' samples. The CDR3 here is CASSLEAAYGYTF. DNA of the CDR3: TGTGCCAGCAGCTTAGAGGCAGCCTATGGCTACACCTTC.